This T cell receptor (beta chain) originates from a study of regulatory T cells in long-lasting Graves disease. The wider study: Newly diagnosed Graves' patients took antithyroid drugs under 3 months.

This CDR3 is 13 amino acids long. Trimming took 4 bases from V and 3 from J, leaving 10 bases between them. Germline V gives CDR1 SQVTM, CDR2 ANQGSEA. Time point here: newly diagnosed GD, antithyroid drugs for less than 3 months. Researchers made the TCR library from RNA that was extracted from PBMCs. The authors drew patients from an endocrinology department in Xi'an, China. As collected, the peripheral blood samples measured about 9.6 milliliters each and went into EDTA tubes. In the case of this clonotype: Its antigen remains unidentified.

CDR3 regions were amplified by Arm-PCR using iRepertoire HTBI primers to build TCR beta libraries. Via MiXCR, TCRdb re-called the multiplex PCR reads, giving one row per CDR3 protein. The table includes about 300,000 distinct CDR3 sequences, 15% to 20% detected once. Overall study findings and caveats: Accuracy may have been reduced by the small sample size.

The sequencing used peripheral blood mononuclear cells (PBMCs), collected at new diagnosis, from a patient treated with antithyroid drugs. The receptor was isolated from a female donor with Graves disease. The chain combines TRBV29-1 with TRBJ2-4; no reliable D call. CDR3 sequence (DNA): TGCAGCGTTGGTGGTGAGGACAAAAACATTCAGTACTTC. Translation: CSVGGEDKNIQYF.